This T cell receptor (beta chain) emerged from a study of identical twins. Whole-study results and caveats: Out-of-frame alpha sequences shared between twins exhibited an excess of low generation probability. In beta out-of-frame sequences, the excess sharing between twins was weaker. Memory repertoires showed no such pattern, whereas abundant cord blood beta clonotypes carried fewer insertions. Cross-sectional statistical analysis, not tracking of the same donors, underpinned the conclusions.

Each CDR3 protein is one row after TCRdb ran MiXCR on the 5' RACE reads. Counted here are 130,000 to 150,000 distinct CDR3 sequences, around 3.5% occurring once; the ten biggest clones make up around 8.1%. Germline values: CDR1 SGHDT, CDR2 YYEEEE. The CDR3 spans 13 residues. V shed 2 bases and J shed 4 bases, with 6 bases lying between them. This clonotype has at least ten counts. What it binds is unknown. This receptor was obtained from a man aged 18 to 29 in good health. The chain has TRBV5-6 and TRBJ1-4; D is ambiguous. Sequenced material: memory T cells sorted from blood. As DNA, the CDR3 is TGTGCCAGCAGCTTACAGTATAATGAAAAACTGTTTTTT. Protein: CASSLQYNEKLFF.